Listed below are T cell receptor beta chains from one sample, sequenced in a study of shared clonotypes between healthy human individuals. Method: immunoSEQ multiplex PCR; TCRdb's copy keeps in-frame clones and lacks some. The profile covers approximately 2,300,000 clones, with roughly 92% appearing a single time and 0.3% to 0.4% taken by the ten largest. The sequenced sample consisted of naive CD4+ T cells from PBMCs. The receptors originated from a young man in good health. Some clones in this sample may be carry-over from other donors' samples. The CDR3 runs from the conserved cysteine through the conserved F or W.

V gene	CDR3 protein
TRBV2	CASSDRAADTQYF
TRBV6-6	CATHHSGTLIEQYF
TRBV7-3	CASSLSGQDNEQFF
TRBV4-3	CASSQASVGGEKLFF
TRBV4-3	CASSQDSLGYNEQFF
TRBV15	CATSHLPVWGATNYGYTF
TRBV11-2	CASSLQIHEQYF
TRBV6-5	CASSYSIPPLTEAFF
TRBV2	CASSETEGRNGYTF
TRBV2	CASSAGTGNTEAFF
TRBV5-1	CASSPDSSNQPQHF
TRBV11-3	CASSLVASGTTYNEQFF
TRBV11-2	CASTSGQDYGYTF
TRBV7-8	CASSSRQIEQYF
TRBV21-1	CASSSPTSGPRHEQYF
TRBV29-1	CSVARLLGGGELFF
TRBV18	CASSPTKGVVGYTF
TRBV27	CASNDGQGREAYNEQFF
TRBV9	CASSIIGTGLNEQFF
TRBV30	CAWSVGLAGLDTQYF
TRBV5-1	CASSLSTANEKLFF
TRBV29-1	CSVANSLGNTEAFF
TRBV5-1	CASSLAGTRSYEQYF
TRBV27	CASSSRLAGTYNEQFF
TRBV18	CASSPWTADTQYF
TRBV30	CAIGGEGYTF
TRBV7-8	CASSLVGGGRTEAFF
TRBV4-1	CASSHFIGASYEQYF
TRBV18	CASSPPGGSLGAQYF
TRBV7-9	CASSFHGEQYF
TRBV5-1	CASSLLAVPSTDTQYF
TRBV10-3	CAISESRDRNSGANVLTF
TRBV28	CASKEGGRITGELFF
TRBV18	CASSTLTGPRREQYF
TRBV7-6	CASSSQGAVKTQYF
TRBV7-2	CASSSRQGARYNEQFF
TRBV28	CASCELRGAYGYTF
TRBV5-1	CASSIQPQPDTQYF
TRBV7-2	CASSPTGIGNTIYF
TRBV28	CGVNIPPSYGYTF
TRBV5-5	CASSWGRQGGTYEQYF
TRBV5-4	CASSAPSSGANVLTF
TRBV5-1	CASSFRGKGPYEQYF
TRBV4-3	CASSQEGGRSSYEQYF